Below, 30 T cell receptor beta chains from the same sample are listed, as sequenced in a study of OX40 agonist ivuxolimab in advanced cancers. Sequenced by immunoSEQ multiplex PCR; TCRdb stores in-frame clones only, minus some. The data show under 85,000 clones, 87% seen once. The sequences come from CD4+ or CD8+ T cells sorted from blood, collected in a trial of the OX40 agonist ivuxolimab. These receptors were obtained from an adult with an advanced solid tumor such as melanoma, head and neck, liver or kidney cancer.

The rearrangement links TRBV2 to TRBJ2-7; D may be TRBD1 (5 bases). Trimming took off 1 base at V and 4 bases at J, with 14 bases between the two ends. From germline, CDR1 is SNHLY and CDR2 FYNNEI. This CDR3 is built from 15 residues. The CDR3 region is CASSEGWQGTYEQYF. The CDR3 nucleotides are TGTGCCAGCAGTGAAGGTTGGCAGGGAACGTACGAGCAGTACTTC.

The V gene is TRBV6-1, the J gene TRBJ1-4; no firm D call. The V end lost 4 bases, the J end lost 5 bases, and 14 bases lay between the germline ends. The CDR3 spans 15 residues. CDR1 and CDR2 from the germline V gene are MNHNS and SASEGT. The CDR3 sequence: CASSALPYGNEKLFF. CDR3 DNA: TGTGCCAGCAGTGCCTTACCCTATGGCAATGAAAAACTGTTTTTT.

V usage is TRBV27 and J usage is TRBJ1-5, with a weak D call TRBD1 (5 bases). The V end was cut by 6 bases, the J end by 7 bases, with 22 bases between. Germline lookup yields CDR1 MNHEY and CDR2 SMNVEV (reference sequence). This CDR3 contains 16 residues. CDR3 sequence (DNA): TGTGCCAGCAGACCAGATGGGGCAGGTCGAAACCAGCCCCAGCATTTT. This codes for CASRPDGAGRNQPQHF.

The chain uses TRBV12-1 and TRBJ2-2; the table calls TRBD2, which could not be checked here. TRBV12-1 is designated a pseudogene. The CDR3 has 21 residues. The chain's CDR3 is CASSFESVLTSGRAVTGELFF. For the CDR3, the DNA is TGTGCCAGCAGCTTTGAATCGGTCCTGACTAGCGGGAGGGCCGTCACCGGGGAGCTGTTTTTT.

The CDR3 DNA reads as TGTGCCAGCAGCTTAGCCCTACTAGCGGACCTTAACATTCAGTACTTC. Translated, it gives CASSLALLADLNIQYF. The chain uses TRBV7-2 and TRBJ2-4; 8 positions agree with TRBD2. The V gene end was trimmed by 0 bases and the J gene end by 7 bases; junction bases not matched to a gene: 8. The CDR3 runs to 16 residues. Germline V gene sequence: CDR1 SGHTA, CDR2 FQGNSA.

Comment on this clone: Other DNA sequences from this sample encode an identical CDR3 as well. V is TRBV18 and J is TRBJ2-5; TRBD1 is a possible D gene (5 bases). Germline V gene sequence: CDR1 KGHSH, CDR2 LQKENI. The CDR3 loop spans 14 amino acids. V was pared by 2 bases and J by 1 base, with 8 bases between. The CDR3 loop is CASSPGQGQETQYF. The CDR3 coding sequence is TGTGCCAGCTCACCAGGGCAGGGCCAAGAGACCCAGTACTTC.

In nucleotides, the CDR3 is TGTGCCAGCAGTGGGACTAGCCTAAACACCGGGGAGCTGTTTTTT. It encodes CASSGTSLNTGELFF. V is TRBV2 and J is TRBJ2-2, with 8 positions matching TRBD2. J was trimmed by 2 bases and V by 4 bases; bases with no gene match: 3. CDR3 length: 15 residues. CDR1 SNHLY and CDR2 FYNNEI come from the germline V gene.

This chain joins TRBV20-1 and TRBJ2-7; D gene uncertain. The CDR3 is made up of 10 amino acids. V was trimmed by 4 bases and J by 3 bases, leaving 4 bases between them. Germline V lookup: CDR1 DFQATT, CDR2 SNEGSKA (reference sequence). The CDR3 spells CSAMNYEQYF. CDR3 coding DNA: TGCAGTGCTATGAACTACGAGCAGTACTTC.

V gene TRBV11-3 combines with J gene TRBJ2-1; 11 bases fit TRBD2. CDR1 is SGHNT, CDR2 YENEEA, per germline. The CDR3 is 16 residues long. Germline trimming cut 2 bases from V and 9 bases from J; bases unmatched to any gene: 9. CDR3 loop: CASSLTGTSGSSEQFF. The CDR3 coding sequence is TGTGCCAGCAGCTTAACCGGGACTAGCGGTTCCAGTGAGCAGTTCTTC. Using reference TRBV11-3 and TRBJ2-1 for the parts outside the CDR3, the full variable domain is EAGVVQSPRYKIIEKKQPVAFWCNPISGHNTLYWYLQNLGQGPELLIRYENEEAVDDSQLPKDRFSAERLKGVDSTLKIQPAELGDSAVYLCASSLTGTSGSSEQFFGPGTRLTVL.

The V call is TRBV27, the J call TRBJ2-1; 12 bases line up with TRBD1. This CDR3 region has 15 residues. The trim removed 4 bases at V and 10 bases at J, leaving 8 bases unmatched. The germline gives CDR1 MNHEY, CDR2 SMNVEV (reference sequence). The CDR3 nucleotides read TGTGCCAGCAGTTCGGGACAGGGGGCTAGAGGGGAGCAGTTCTTC. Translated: CASSSGQGARGEQFF.

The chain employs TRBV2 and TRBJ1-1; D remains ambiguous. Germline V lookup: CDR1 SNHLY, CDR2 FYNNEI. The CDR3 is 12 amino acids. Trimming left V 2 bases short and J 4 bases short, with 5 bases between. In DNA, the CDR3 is TGTGCCAGCAGTGAACGTCGCACTGAAGCTTTCTTT. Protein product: CASSERRTEAFF. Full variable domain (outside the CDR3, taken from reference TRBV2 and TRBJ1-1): EPEVTQTPSHQVTQMGQEVILRCVPISNHLYFYWYRQILGQKVEFLVSFYNNEISEKSEIFDDQFSVERPDGSNFTLKIRSTKLEDSAMYFCASSERRTEAFFGQGTRLTVV.

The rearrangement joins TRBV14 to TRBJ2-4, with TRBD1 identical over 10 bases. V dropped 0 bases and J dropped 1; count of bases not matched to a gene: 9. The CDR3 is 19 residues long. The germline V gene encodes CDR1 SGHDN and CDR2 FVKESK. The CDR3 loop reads CASSQEFMTGGYAKNIQYF. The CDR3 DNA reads TGTGCCAGCAGCCAAGAGTTTATGACAGGGGGCTACGCCAAAAACATTCAGTACTTC.

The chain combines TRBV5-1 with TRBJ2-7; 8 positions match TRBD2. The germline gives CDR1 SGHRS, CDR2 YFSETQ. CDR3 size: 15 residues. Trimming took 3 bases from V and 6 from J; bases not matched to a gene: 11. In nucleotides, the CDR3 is TGCGCCAGCAGCTGGGATTCCGGGACTAGGAGCGAGCAGTACTTC. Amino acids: CASSWDSGTRSEQYF.

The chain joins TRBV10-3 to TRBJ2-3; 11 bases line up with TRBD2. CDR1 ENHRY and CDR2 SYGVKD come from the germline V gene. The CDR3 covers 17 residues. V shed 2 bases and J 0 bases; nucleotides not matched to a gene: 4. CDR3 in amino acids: CAISEASGRTSTDTQYF. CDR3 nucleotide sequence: TGTGCCATCAGTGAGGCTAGCGGGAGGACTAGCACAGATACGCAGTATTTT.

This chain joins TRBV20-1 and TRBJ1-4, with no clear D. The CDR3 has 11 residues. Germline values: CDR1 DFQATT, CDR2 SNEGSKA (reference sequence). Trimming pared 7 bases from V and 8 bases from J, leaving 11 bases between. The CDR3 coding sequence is TGCAGTGTAGGGTTTAGGGAAAAACTGTTTTTT. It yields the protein CSVGFREKLFF.

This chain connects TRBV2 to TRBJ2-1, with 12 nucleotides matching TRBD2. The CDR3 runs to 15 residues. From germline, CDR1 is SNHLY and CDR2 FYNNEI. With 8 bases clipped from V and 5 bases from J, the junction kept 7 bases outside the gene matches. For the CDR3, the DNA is TGTGCCAGCGGCGAGGGACTAGCGGGCAACAATGAGCAGTTCTTC. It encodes CASGEGLAGNNEQFF.

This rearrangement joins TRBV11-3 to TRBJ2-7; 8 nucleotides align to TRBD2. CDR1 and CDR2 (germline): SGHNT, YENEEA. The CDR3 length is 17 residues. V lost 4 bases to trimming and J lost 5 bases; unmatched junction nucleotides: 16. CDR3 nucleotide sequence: TGTGCCAGCAGCTCCGTTGTGTGGACGGCGGGAGGCAACGAGCAGTACTTC. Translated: CASSSVVWTAGGNEQYF. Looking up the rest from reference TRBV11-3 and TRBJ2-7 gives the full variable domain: EAGVVQSPRYKIIEKKQPVAFWCNPISGHNTLYWYLQNLGQGPELLIRYENEEAVDDSQLPKDRFSAERLKGVDSTLKIQPAELGDSAVYLCASSSVVWTAGGNEQYFGPGTRLTVT.

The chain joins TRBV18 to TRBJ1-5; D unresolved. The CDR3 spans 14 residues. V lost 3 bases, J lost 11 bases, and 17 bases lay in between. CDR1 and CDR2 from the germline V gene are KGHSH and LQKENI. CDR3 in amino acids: CASSPSSSLMTQHF. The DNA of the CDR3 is TGTGCCAGCTCACCGTCAAGTTCGTTGATGACCCAGCATTTT.

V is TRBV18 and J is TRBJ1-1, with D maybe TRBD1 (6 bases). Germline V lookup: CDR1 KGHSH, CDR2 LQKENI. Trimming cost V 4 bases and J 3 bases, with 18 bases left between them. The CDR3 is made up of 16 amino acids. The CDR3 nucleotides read TGTGCCAGCTCACTCATCTCCGGGACAAGGGACACTGAAGCTTTCTTT. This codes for CASSLISGTRDTEAFF.

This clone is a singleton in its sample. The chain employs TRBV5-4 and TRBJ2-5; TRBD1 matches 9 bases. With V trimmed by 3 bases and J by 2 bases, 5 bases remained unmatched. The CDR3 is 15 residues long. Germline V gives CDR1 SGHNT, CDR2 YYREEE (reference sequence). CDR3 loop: CASSWGTGNQETQYF. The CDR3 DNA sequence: TGTGCCAGCAGCTGGGGGACAGGGAATCAAGAGACCCAGTACTTC.

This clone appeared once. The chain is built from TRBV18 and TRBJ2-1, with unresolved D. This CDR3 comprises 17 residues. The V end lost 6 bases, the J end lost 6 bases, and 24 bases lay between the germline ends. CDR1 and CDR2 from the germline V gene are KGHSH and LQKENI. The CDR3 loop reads CASSPRSETLLLNEQFF. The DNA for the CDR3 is TGTGCCAGCTCGCCTAGAAGTGAGACTTTATTACTCAATGAGCAGTTCTTC.

The CDR3 loop is CATSRRGRAYNEQFF. CDR3 in DNA: TGTGCCACCTCCCGAAGGGGCCGAGCCTACAATGAGCAGTTCTTC. The chain employs TRBV6-5 and TRBJ2-1; D possibly corresponds to TRBD1 (5 bases). CDR1 is MNHEY, CDR2 SVGAGI, per germline. The CDR3 loop spans 15 amino acids. The ends were cut back, 10 bases at V and 2 bases at J, with 18 bases in the middle.

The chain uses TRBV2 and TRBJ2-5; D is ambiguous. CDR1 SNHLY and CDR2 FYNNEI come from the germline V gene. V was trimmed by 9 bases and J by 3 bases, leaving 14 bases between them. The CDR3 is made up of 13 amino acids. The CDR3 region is CASNNGWEETQYF. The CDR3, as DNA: TGTGCCAGTAATAACGGATGGGAAGAGACCCAGTACTTC.

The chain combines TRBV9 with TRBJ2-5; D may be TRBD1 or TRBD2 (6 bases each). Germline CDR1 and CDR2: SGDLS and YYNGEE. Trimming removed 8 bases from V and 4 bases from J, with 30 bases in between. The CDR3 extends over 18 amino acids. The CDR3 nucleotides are TGTGCCAGGGACAGCAAAGGGAAGAGGCGGGAAGACGGAGAGACCCAGTACTTC. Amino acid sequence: CARDSKGKRREDGETQYF.

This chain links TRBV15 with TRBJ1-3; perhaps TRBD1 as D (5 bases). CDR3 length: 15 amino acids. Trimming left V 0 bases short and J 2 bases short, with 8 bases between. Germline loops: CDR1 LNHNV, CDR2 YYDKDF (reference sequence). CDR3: CATSRDEGTGNTIYF. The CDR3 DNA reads TGTGCCACCAGCAGAGATGAGGGGACTGGAAACACCATATATTTT.

The DNA of the CDR3 is TGCGCCAGCAGCTTGGGAGGGGGATACTCCTACGAGCAGTACTTC. This translates into CASSLGGGYSYEQYF. The chain recombines TRBV5-1 with TRBJ2-7, with TRBD1 as a possible D gene (6 bases). CDR1 is SGHRS and CDR2 is YFSETQ in the germline V gene. Trimming shortened V by 0 bases and J by 0 bases, and 10 bases separated the two germline ends. The CDR3 covers 15 residues.

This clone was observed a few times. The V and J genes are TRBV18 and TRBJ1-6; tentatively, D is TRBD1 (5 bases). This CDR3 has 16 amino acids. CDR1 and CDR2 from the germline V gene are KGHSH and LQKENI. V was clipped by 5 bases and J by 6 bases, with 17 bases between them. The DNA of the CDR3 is TGTGCCAGCTCAACTACTCGGGACCGTTCTAATTCACCCCTCCACTTT. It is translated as CASSTTRDRSNSPLHF. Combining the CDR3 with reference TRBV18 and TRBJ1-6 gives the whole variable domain NAGVMQNPRHLVRRRGQEARLRCSPMKGHSHVYWYRQLPEEGLKFMVYLQKENIIDESGMPKERFSAEFPKEGPSILRIQQVVRGDSAAYFCASSTTRDRSNSPLHFGNGTRLTVT.

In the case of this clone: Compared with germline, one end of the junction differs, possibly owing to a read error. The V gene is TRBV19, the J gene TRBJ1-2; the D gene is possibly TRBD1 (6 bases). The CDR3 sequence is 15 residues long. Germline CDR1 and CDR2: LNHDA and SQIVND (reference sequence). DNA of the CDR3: TGTGCCAGTAGTATCTCCGGGGGGCTGACCTATGACTACACCTTC. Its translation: CASSISGGLTYDYTF.

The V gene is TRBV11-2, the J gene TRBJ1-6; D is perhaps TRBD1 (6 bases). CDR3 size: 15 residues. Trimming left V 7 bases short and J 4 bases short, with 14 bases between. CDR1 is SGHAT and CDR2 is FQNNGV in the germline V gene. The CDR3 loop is CASTSTTGYNSPLHF. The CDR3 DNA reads TGTGCCAGCACTTCAACCACAGGGTATAATTCACCCCTCCACTTT.

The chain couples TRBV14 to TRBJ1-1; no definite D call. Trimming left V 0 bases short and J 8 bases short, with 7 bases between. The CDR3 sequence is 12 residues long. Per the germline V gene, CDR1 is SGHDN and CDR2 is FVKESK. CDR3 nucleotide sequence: TGTGCCAGCAGCCAAGATTACGGGGAAGCTTTCTTT. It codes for CASSQDYGEAFF.